Described below is a single TCR beta chain sequence and its context. Antigen specificity is unknown. This table comes from immunoSEQ multiplex PCR, and its TCRdb copy is limited to in-frame clones, with some not included. The sample includes fewer than 3,500 clones, more than 35% seen only once; the top ten take approximately 7.3%. Germline CDR1 is SGHKS and CDR2 is YYEKEE (reference sequence). The CDR3 loop spans 13 amino acids. V gave up 6 bases and J gave up 6 bases, with 16 bases separating them. This sample stems from a study of Tregs in tolerant kidney transplant recipients. Sequencing was done on a sample of Tregs from blood grown in culture. The origin of this receptor is a human donor in good health. The chain employs TRBV5-5 and TRBJ2-7, with unresolved D. This CDR3 reads CASTLTVTGEQYF. CDR3 nucleotides: TGTGCCAGCACCCTAACAGTGACGGGCGAGCAGTACTTC.